The next 5 T cell receptor beta chains were all read from a single sample in a study of cytomegalovirus exposure and HLA in healthy donors. The PCR had 60 Vbeta and 13 Jbeta primers. TCRdb's copy holds only in-frame clones and misses some; the assay was immunoSEQ multiplex PCR. The data contain over 85,000 clones, about 80% of them singletons. Sequences were obtained from PBMCs. The receptors originated from a female donor in good health and CMV-seropositive.

The rearrangement links TRBV6-5 to TRBJ1-6; 8 bases align to TRBD1. The CDR3 is made up of 15 amino acids. The V and J ends lost 6 bases and 7 bases, in that order; junction bases with no gene match: 8. The germline gives CDR1 MNHEY, CDR2 SVGAGI. The CDR3 reads CASRPTGAGNSPLHF. CDR3 in DNA: TGTGCCAGCAGACCGACAGGGGCTGGGAATTCACCCCTCCACTTT.

Here the CDR3 reads CASSSLSSVIVTNEKLFF. The CDR3 bases are TGTGCCAGCAGTAGTTTGTCCTCGGTAATTGTGACTAATGAAAAACTGTTTTTT. V and J are TRBV28 and TRBJ1-4; the D is unclear. Germline V gives CDR1 MDHEN, CDR2 SYDVKM. This CDR3 is 18 amino acids long. The V gene lost 5 bases and the J gene lost 2 bases, with 21 bases spanning the gap.

V gene TRBV11-2 combines with J gene TRBJ1-1; D may be TRBD1 (5 bases). Germline assignment: CDR1 SGHAT and CDR2 FQNNGV. Trimming took 5 bases from V and 2 from J, leaving 15 bases between them. This CDR3 is built from 15 residues. The CDR3 coding sequence is TGTGCCAGCAGCCCTTACGGGGGATCTAACACTGAAGCTTTCTTT. Translating it yields CASSPYGGSNTEAFF.

The genes are TRBV7-9 and TRBJ2-7, with D maybe TRBD1 (6 bases). The CDR3 has 15 residues. CDR1 is SEHNR and CDR2 is FQNEAQ in the germline V gene (reference sequence). The V end lost 1 base, the J end lost 1 base, and 11 bases lay between the germline ends. The CDR3, as DNA: TGTGCCAGCAGCTTAGGCCGGACAGTATCCTACGAGCAGTACTTC. This gives the protein CASSLGRTVSYEQYF.

The chain links TRBV6-5 to TRBJ1-3; D not resolved. V gave up 8 bases and J gave up 3 bases, with 8 bases separating them. Per germline, CDR1 MNHEY and CDR2 SVGAGI. The CDR3 covers 12 residues. The CDR3 here is CASCCVGNTIYF. CDR3 bases: TGTGCCAGCTGTTGCGTTGGAAACACCATATATTTT.